The present T cell receptor (beta chain) was sequenced within a study of tissue T cells after allogeneic stem cell transplantation. Study-level information: Gastrointestinal graft-versus-host disease was present in all patients, each treated with several therapy lines. CD3+ T cells were flow-sorted when enough cells; otherwise DNA extracted directly.

Sequenced by immunoSEQ multiplex PCR; TCRdb stores in-frame clones only, minus some. Of roughly 30,000 clones listed, 85% were seen once; the top ten hold more than 3%. A word on this clone: Its antigen is not known.

The study's findings and limits: Across patients, clones rarely overlapped, yet motif clusters were shared tissue-specifically. Tissue-detected TCR repertoire was only partly captured by blood and spleen T cells.

The V and J ends lost 0 bases and 4 bases, in that order; junction bases with no gene match: 15. CDR1 is SGHRS, CDR2 YFSETQ, per germline. This CDR3 spans 18 amino acids. Sequencing used blood, obtained before transplantation. The sequence derives from a woman aged 18-49 years who later had graft-versus-host disease after an allogeneic stem cell transplant. The genes are TRBV5-1 and TRBJ1-2, with 7 bases identical to TRBD1. The CDR3 is CASSLGDPTGVARYGYTF. In nucleotides, the CDR3 is TGCGCCAGCAGCTTGGGAGATCCTACAGGGGTCGCCCGCTATGGCTACACCTTC.